Listed below are T cell receptor beta chains from one sample, sequenced in a study of blood T cells in healthy people across ages. From the 5' RACE reads, TCRdb called clonotypes with MiXCR, one entry per CDR3 protein. Among about 1.5 million distinct CDR3 sequences, approximately 42% were seen once, and the ten largest hold roughly 3.7%. What was sequenced was blood. These receptors were obtained from a woman in her late teens or twenties in good health. Both conserved end residues are part of each CDR3. A D gene is named only where the DNA matches it firmly. Clone sizes are given selectively: once, few, many, or a class where the clone is expanded.

d_call: -
j_call: TRBJ2-7
cdr3_length: 14
v_call: TRBV6-5
clone_size: -
cdr3_aa: CASSYSPEGSEQYF
cdr3_nt: TGTGCCAGCAGTTACTCGCCAGAGGGAAGCGAGCAGTACTTC

d_call: -
j_call: TRBJ1-1
cdr3_length: 14
v_call: TRBV29-1
clone_size: few
cdr3_aa: CSVAGLKRNTEAFF
cdr3_nt: TGCAGCGTTGCCGGCTTGAAACGGAACACTGAAGCTTTCTTT

d_call: -
j_call: TRBJ2-5
cdr3_length: 14
v_call: TRBV24-1
clone_size: few
cdr3_aa: CATSDSGTVEAQYF
cdr3_nt: TGTGCCACCAGTGATTCGGGGACGGTGGAGGCCCAGTACTTC

d_call: -
j_call: TRBJ2-2
cdr3_length: 16
v_call: TRBV25-1
clone_size: -
cdr3_aa: CASSDLDRPEEGELFF
cdr3_nt: TGTGCCAGCAGTGATCTCGACAGACCTGAAGAGGGGGAGCTGTTTTTT

d_call: -
j_call: TRBJ2-1
cdr3_length: 16
v_call: TRBV4-3
clone_size: once
cdr3_aa: CASSQAVAGPYNEQFF
cdr3_nt: TGCGCCAGCAGCCAAGCGGTAGCCGGTCCCTACAATGAGCAGTTCTTC

d_call: -
j_call: TRBJ1-2
cdr3_length: 11
v_call: TRBV20-1
clone_size: many
cdr3_aa: CSARAGDGYTF
cdr3_nt: TGCAGTGCTAGAGCCGGTGACGGCTACACCTTC

d_call: TRBD2
j_call: TRBJ2-1
cdr3_length: 15
v_call: TRBV20-1
clone_size: few
cdr3_aa: CSALRAGGAYNEQFF
cdr3_nt: TGCAGTGCCTTACGAGCGGGAGGGGCCTACAATGAGCAGTTCTTC

d_call: TRBD2
j_call: TRBJ2-1
cdr3_length: 14
v_call: TRBV7-2
clone_size: many
cdr3_aa: CASSPGLAYNEQFF
cdr3_nt: TGTGCCAGCAGTCCGGGACTAGCCTACAATGAGCAGTTCTTC

d_call: -
j_call: TRBJ2-1
cdr3_length: 13
v_call: TRBV12-3/TRBV12-4
clone_size: -
cdr3_aa: CASRPRQYNERFF
cdr3_nt: TGTGCCAGCAGACCGAGACAGTACAATGAGCGGTTCTTC

d_call: -
j_call: TRBJ2-6
cdr3_length: 15
v_call: TRBV15
clone_size: -
cdr3_aa: CATSREGAGANVLTF
cdr3_nt: TGTGCCACCAGCAGAGAGGGGGCTGGGGCCAACGTCCTGACTTTC

d_call: -
j_call: TRBJ1-1
cdr3_length: 12
v_call: TRBV20-1
clone_size: -
cdr3_aa: CSAPRWNTEAFF
cdr3_nt: TGCAGTGCGCCAAGATGGAACACTGAAGCTTTCTTT

d_call: TRBD2
j_call: TRBJ2-7
cdr3_length: 14
v_call: TRBV7-2
clone_size: -
cdr3_aa: CASSPDGTSGEQYF
cdr3_nt: TGTGCCAGCAGCCCAGACGGGACTAGCGGCGAGCAGTACTTC

d_call: -
j_call: TRBJ2-3
cdr3_length: 17
v_call: TRBV7-2
clone_size: -
cdr3_aa: CASSATTSTPERSPQYF
cdr3_nt: TGTGCCAGCAGCGCGACTACCTCAACCCCCGAACGTAGTCCGCAGTATTTT

d_call: -
j_call: TRBJ1-2
cdr3_length: 12
v_call: TRBV5-8
clone_size: -
cdr3_aa: CASSLLGSGCTF
cdr3_nt: TGTGCCAGCAGCTTGTTAGGGAGTGGCTGCACCTTC

d_call: TRBD1
j_call: TRBJ1-6
cdr3_length: 17
v_call: TRBV6-5
clone_size: -
cdr3_aa: CASSSQQPGQGYSPLHF
cdr3_nt: TGTGCCAGCAGTTCCCAACAACCGGGACAGGGTTATTCACCCCTCCACTTT

d_call: -
j_call: TRBJ2-1
cdr3_length: 15
v_call: TRBV5-1
clone_size: few
cdr3_aa: CASSLQVSSYNEQFF
cdr3_nt: TGTGCCAGCAGTTTACAGGTCAGCTCCTACAATGAGCAGTTCTTC

d_call: TRBD1
j_call: TRBJ1-5
cdr3_length: 15
v_call: TRBV20-1
clone_size: few
cdr3_aa: CSAKQGARVNQPQHF
cdr3_nt: TGCAGTGCTAAACAGGGGGCGAGGGTGAATCAGCCCCAGCATTTT

d_call: TRBD2
j_call: TRBJ2-5
cdr3_length: 15
v_call: TRBV9
clone_size: many
cdr3_aa: CASSVMTSGSNEQYF
cdr3_nt: TGTGCCAGCAGCGTAATGACTAGCGGGAGCAATGAGCAGTACTTC

d_call: -
j_call: TRBJ1-1
cdr3_length: 14
v_call: TRBV4-3
clone_size: -
cdr3_aa: CASSQASDRTEAFF
cdr3_nt: TGCGCCAGCAGCCAAGCCTCAGACAGGACTGAAGCTTTCTTT

d_call: TRBD2
j_call: TRBJ2-1
cdr3_length: 14
v_call: TRBV6-2/TRBV6-3
clone_size: -
cdr3_aa: CAIASQRGYNEQFF
cdr3_nt: TGTGCCATCGCCTCCCAGCGGGGGTACAATGAGCAGTTCTTC

d_call: -
j_call: TRBJ1-3
cdr3_length: 16
v_call: TRBV5-1
clone_size: -
cdr3_aa: CASSKDSGSSGNTIYF
cdr3_nt: TGCGCCAGCAGCAAGGACTCGGGGAGCTCTGGAAACACCATATATTTT

d_call: -
j_call: TRBJ2-4
cdr3_length: 13
v_call: TRBV6-6
clone_size: -
cdr3_aa: CAIISSAKNIQYF
cdr3_nt: TGTGCCATCATTTCATCGGCCAAAAACATTCAGTACTTC

d_call: -
j_call: TRBJ1-4
cdr3_length: 16
v_call: TRBV7-2
clone_size: -
cdr3_aa: CASRGGGPGLDEKLFF
cdr3_nt: TGTGCCAGCCGTGGCGGGGGCCCCGGGTTGGATGAAAAACTGTTTTTT

d_call: -
j_call: TRBJ2-1
cdr3_length: 13
v_call: TRBV6-6
clone_size: -
cdr3_aa: CASEGEIGNEQFF
cdr3_nt: TGTGCCAGCGAGGGGGAGATAGGGAATGAGCAGTTCTTC

d_call: -
j_call: TRBJ2-7
cdr3_length: 12
v_call: TRBV28
clone_size: -
cdr3_aa: CASSFGLAEQYF
cdr3_nt: TGTGCCAGCAGTTTCGGGCTAGCGGAGCAGTACTTC